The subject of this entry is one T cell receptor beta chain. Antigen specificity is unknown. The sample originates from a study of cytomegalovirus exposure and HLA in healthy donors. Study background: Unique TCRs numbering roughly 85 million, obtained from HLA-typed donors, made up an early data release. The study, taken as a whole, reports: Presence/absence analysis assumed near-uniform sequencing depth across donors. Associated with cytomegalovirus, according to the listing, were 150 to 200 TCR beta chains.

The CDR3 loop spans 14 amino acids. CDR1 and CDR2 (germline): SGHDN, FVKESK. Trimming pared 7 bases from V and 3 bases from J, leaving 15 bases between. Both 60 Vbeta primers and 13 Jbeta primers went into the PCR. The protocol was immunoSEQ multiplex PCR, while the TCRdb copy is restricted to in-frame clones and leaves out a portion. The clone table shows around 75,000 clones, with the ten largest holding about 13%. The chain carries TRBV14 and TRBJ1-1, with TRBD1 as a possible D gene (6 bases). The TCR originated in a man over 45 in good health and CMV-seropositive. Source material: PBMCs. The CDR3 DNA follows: TGTGCCAGCACCGAACAGGGACGTGACACTGAAGCTTTCTTT. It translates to CASTEQGRDTEAFF.